This T cell receptor beta chain was recorded in a study of cytomegalovirus exposure and HLA in healthy donors. The PCR used 60 Vbeta and 13 Jbeta primers. Assay: immunoSEQ multiplex PCR; the TCRdb copy retains only in-frame clones and omits some. The sample records 200,000 or so clones, roughly 74% being singletons. J gave up 6 bases and V 9 bases, and 4 bases lay outside the gene matches. CDR1 and CDR2 (germline): WSHSY, SAAADI. CDR3 length: 11 residues. This receptor was identified in a woman in her thirties in good health and CMV-seropositive. The rearrangement links TRBV10-2 to TRBJ1-2, with 7 bases matching TRBD1. Material: PBMCs. CDR3 DNA: TGCGCCAGACAGGGGAACGATGGCTACACCTTC. This encodes CARQGNDGYTF.